The present entry profiles one T cell receptor beta chain with its context. The authors sequenced TCR beta from blood CD8+ and CD4+ T cells. Recently defined diagnostic criteria classed the Susac syndrome patients as definite or probable. This sample was taken from a study of CD8 T cells in Susac syndrome. The authors reverse transcribed about 0.5 to 1 ug RNA with random hexamers. MiXCR, applied by TCRdb to the immunoSEQ multiplex PCR reads, yields one record per CDR3 protein. This table holds over 140,000 distinct CDR3 sequences, approximately 95% found once. After removal of 7 bases from V and 4 bases from J, the junction contained 7 bases not matched to a gene. Germline V gene lookup returns CDR1 SQVTM and CDR2 ANQGSEA. The CDR3 loop spans 14 amino acids.

The material sequenced was CD4+ T cells from PBMCs. The V call is TRBV29-1, the J call TRBJ2-2; 9 bases match TRBD1. The clonotype comes from a human donor with Susac syndrome. The CDR3 DNA sequence: TGCAGCGCCTCCGGGACAGGGCCCACCGGGGAGCTGTTTTTT. It translates to CSASGTGPTGELFF.